A single sample gave rise to the 2 T cell receptor beta chains below, sequenced in a study of T-cell memory formation after mild COVID-19. TCRdb re-called the 5' RACE reads with MiXCR, one entry per CDR3 protein. The sample carries 150,000 or so distinct CDR3 sequences, roughly 14% recorded once. The specimen was PBMCs or a T cell subset sorted from them (not recorded which). These receptors all come from an adult woman who had mild COVID-19 (a few samples of this study predate the infection). Cell type and time point are not known.

The CDR3 region has the DNA TGCGCCAGCAGCCGATCGGGGGTTGGATATGGCTACACCTTC. Translated, it gives CASSRSGVGYGYTF. The chain joins TRBV5-1 to TRBJ1-2; a possible D gene is TRBD1 (5 bases). The CDR3 extends over 14 amino acids. Germline assignment: CDR1 SGHRS and CDR2 YFSETQ. V lost 4 bases and J 5 bases, leaving 15 bases between the germline ends.

The V and J genes are TRBV9 and TRBJ2-1; 11 bases align to TRBD2. This CDR3 has 16 amino acids. Per germline, CDR1 SGDLS and CDR2 YYNGEE. V gave up 0 bases and J gave up 6 bases; unmatched junction bases: 5. The CDR3 here is CASSVGRLAGTNEQFF. The CDR3 region has the DNA TGTGCCAGCAGCGTAGGGAGACTAGCGGGGACCAATGAGCAGTTCTTC.